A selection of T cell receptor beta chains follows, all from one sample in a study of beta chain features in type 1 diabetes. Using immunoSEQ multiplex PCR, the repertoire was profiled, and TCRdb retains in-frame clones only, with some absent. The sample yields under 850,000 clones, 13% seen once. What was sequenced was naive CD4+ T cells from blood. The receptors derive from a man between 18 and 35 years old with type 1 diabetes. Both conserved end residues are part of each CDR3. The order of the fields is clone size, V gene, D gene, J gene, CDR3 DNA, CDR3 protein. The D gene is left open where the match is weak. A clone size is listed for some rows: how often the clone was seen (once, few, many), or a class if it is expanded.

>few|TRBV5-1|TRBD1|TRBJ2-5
TGCGCCAGCAGCCGGACAGGGGTTTCTTCCCAGTACTTC
CASSRTGVSSQYF
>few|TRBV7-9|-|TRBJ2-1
TGTGCCAGCAGCTTCCAACAGTACAATGAGCAGTTCTTC
CASSFQQYNEQFF
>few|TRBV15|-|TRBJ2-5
TGTGCCACCTGGGCCTCTTTGGAGGAGACCCAGTACTTC
CATWASLEETQYF
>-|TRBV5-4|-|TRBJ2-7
TGTGCCAGCAGCTCGGGACGTAGCTCCTACGAGCAGTACTTC
CASSSGRSSYEQYF
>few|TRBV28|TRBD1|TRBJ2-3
TGTGCCAGCGGGATTCTACAGGGGAGCACAGATACGCAGTATTTT
CASGILQGSTDTQYF
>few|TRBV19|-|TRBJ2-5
TGTGCCAGTAGCCCCTGGGCAGGTGTACAAGAGACCCAGTACTTC
CASSPWAGVQETQYF
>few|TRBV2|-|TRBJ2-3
TGTGCCGGTAAACCGGCCGGGGATACGCAGTATTTT
CAGKPAGDTQYF
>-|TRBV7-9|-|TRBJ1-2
TGTGCCAGCAGCTTAGGACAAACCCACTATGGCTACACCTTC
CASSLGQTHYGYTF
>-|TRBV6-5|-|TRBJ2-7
TGTGCCAGCAGTTACGGAGGGGCTAGCTCCTACGAGCAGTACTTC
CASSYGGASSYEQYF
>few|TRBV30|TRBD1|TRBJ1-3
TGTGCCTGGAGGGCAGGGGGGCCAGGGGGCACCATATATTTT
CAWRAGGPGGTIYF
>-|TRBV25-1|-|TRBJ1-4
TGTGCCAGCCAGGGAGTGAACAATGAAAAACTGTTTTTT
CASQGVNNEKLFF
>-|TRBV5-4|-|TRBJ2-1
TGTGCCAGCAGCTTGGCCATTGTGGCAGCGGGACAATACAATGAGCAGTTCTTC
CASSLAIVAAGQYNEQFF
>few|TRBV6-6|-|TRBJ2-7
TGTGCCAGCAGTTACCGGGCCGAGCAGTACTTC
CASSYRAEQYF
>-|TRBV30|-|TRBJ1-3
TGTGCCTGGAGTTACGGGGACACCATATATTTT
CAWSYGDTIYF
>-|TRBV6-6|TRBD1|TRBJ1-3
TGTGCCAGCACCGGGACAGGGCAAGGAAACACCATATATTTT
CASTGTGQGNTIYF
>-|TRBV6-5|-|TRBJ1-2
TGTGCCAGCGTATCCCAGGCCTCCCAGCTCTATGGCTACACCTTC
CASVSQASQLYGYTF
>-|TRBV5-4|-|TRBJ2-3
TGTGCCAGCAGCTTGAAGACAGCTCCAAGCACAGATACGCAGTATTTT
CASSLKTAPSTDTQYF
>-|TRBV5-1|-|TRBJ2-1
TGCGCCAGCAGCTTGCCGCAGTATCCCAATGAGCAGTTCTTC
CASSLPQYPNEQFF
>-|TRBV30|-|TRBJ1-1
TGTGCCTGGAGTGGAGGGAGGAACACTGAAGCTTTCTTT
CAWSGGRNTEAFF
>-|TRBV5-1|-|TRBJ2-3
TGCGCCAGCAGCCCTGGGAGCCAAGGAGATACGCAGTATTTT
CASSPGSQGDTQYF
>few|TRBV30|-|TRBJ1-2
TGTGCCGGGGGGAGGCAGGGTGGCTACACCTTC
CAGGRQGGYTF
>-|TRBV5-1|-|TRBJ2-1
TGCGCCAGCAGCTTAAACAATGAGCAGTTCTTC
CASSLNNEQFF
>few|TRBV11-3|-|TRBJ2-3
TGTGCCAGCAGCTTAGATTGGCGGGATACGCAGTATTTT
CASSLDWRDTQYF
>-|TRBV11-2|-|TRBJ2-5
TGTGCCAGCAGCTTAGAGGGTGGGCAAGAGACCCAGTACTTC
CASSLEGGQETQYF
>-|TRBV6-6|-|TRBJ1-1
TGTGCCAGCAGTTCCCGGACAGAAGCTTTCTTT
CASSSRTEAFF
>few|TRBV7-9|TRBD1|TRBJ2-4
TGTGCCAGCAGCTTAGGAGTGACAGGGAATGCAGCCAAAAACATTCAGTACTTC
CASSLGVTGNAAKNIQYF
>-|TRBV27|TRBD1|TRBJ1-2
TGTGCCAGCAGTTTGCAGGGGGAAGGCTACACCTTC
CASSLQGEGYTF
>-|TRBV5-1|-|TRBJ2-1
TGCGCCAGCAGCTTGGATGTAGGTTCCTACAATGAGCAGTTCTTC
CASSLDVGSYNEQFF
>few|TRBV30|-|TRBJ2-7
TGTGCCTGGAGTGTACCAATCTCCTACGAGCAGTACTTC
CAWSVPISYEQYF
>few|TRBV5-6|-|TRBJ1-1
TGTGCCAGCAGCTCGCGGACTGGGAGAATTGAAGCTTTCTTT
CASSSRTGRIEAFF
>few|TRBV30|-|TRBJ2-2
TGTGCCTGGAGTGTAGGAACTAGTGCGACCGGGGAGCTGTTTTTT
CAWSVGTSATGELFF
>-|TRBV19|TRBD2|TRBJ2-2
TGTGCCAGTAGTGGGGGACTAGCAGACGGGGAGCTGTTTTTT
CASSGGLADGELFF
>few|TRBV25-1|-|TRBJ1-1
TGTGCCAGCAGTGAGACGTGGAACACTGAAGCTTTCTTT
CASSETWNTEAFF
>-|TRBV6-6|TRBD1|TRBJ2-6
TGTGCCAGCAGTTTGGACAGGGCGAGAGGGGCCAACGTCCTGACTTTC
CASSLDRARGANVLTF
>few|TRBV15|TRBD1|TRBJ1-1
TGTGCCACCAGCAGAGCAGGGACAGGGAGATCTGAAGCTTTCTTT
CATSRAGTGRSEAFF
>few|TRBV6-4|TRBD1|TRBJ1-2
TGTGCCAGCAGTGACTCGAGTTATCCAGGGGGTTGGGGCTACACCTTC
CASSDSSYPGGWGYTF
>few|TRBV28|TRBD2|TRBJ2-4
TGTGCCAGCAGCCTCCTAGCGGGGGGGAACATTCAGTACTTC
CASSLLAGGNIQYF
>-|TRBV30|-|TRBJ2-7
TGTGCCTGGACCCTCCAGACAGTACGCGAGCAGTACTTC
CAWTLQTVREQYF
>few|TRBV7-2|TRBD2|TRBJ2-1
TGTGCCAGCAGCCGGGTGAGCGGGGACTACAATGAGCAGTTCTTC
CASSRVSGDYNEQFF
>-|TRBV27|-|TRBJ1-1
TGTGCCAGCAGTTTAGGGTCCACAGGGCGGACTTTCTTT
CASSLGSTGRTFF
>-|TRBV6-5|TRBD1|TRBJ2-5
TGTGCCAGCAGTTACTCGGGGACAGAAGAGACCCAGTACTTC
CASSYSGTEETQYF